Below, 17 T cell receptor beta chains from the same sample are listed, as sequenced in a study of T cell repertoires in cytomegalovirus infection. A single record per CDR3 protein comes from TCRdb applying MiXCR to the reads. The table has 170,000 or so distinct CDR3 sequences, roughly an eighth seen once. Input material: PBMCs. The receptors originated from a human donor in good health (CMV status not recorded). Some clones in this sample may be carry-over from other donors' samples.

This sequence joins TRBV2 and TRBJ1-6; 9 nucleotides match TRBD1. With 7 bases clipped from V and 9 bases from J, the junction kept 4 bases outside the gene matches. The CDR3 consists of 13 residues. Germline V gives CDR1 SNHLY, CDR2 FYNNEI. CDR3 loop: CASTDRGFSPLHF. The CDR3 DNA reads TGTGCCAGCACGGACAGGGGATTTTCACCCCTCCACTTT.

This clonotype occurred a few times. The genes are TRBV7-6 and TRBJ2-1; 10 bases are shared with TRBD2. The length of the CDR3 is 16 residues. Germline loops: CDR1 SGHVS, CDR2 FNYEAQ. V shed 2 bases, J shed 3 bases, and the junction held 4 bases outside the gene matches. This CDR3 reads CASSLQASGSYNEQFF. CDR3 DNA sequence: TGTGCCAGCAGCTTACAAGCTAGCGGGAGCTACAATGAGCAGTTCTTC.

This clonotype was seen repeatedly, ten times or more. This chain joins TRBV7-7 and TRBJ2-2; 10 bases fit TRBD1. Germline-derived CDR1 and CDR2 are SSHAT and FNYEAQ (reference sequence). V gave up 2 bases and J gave up 3 bases; unmatched junction bases: 3. This CDR3 contains 16 residues. The CDR3 bases are TGTGCCAGCAGCTTAAGGGGGACAGGGGACACCGGGGAGCTGTTTTTT. Protein product: CASSLRGTGDTGELFF.

This clonotype was counted at least ten times. This sequence joins TRBV7-2 and TRBJ1-1; D is possibly TRBD1 (5 bases). Trimming cost V 5 bases and J 5 bases, with 15 bases left between them. CDR1 and CDR2 (germline): SGHTA, FQGNSA. The CDR3 runs to 14 residues. The CDR3 spells CASSPRQRWTEAFF. The CDR3 bases are TGTGCCAGCAGCCCACGACAGAGGTGGACTGAAGCTTTCTTT.

V gene TRBV5-1 combines with J gene TRBJ1-1; tentatively, D is TRBD1 (5 bases). In germline, CDR1 is SGHRS, CDR2 YFSETQ. This CDR3 is 15 amino acids long. Trimming cost V 2 bases and J 7 bases, with 18 bases left between them. The CDR3 bases are TGCGCCAGCAGCTTAGGAAAGGGACTGATCCTTGAAGCTTTCTTT. Translation: CASSLGKGLILEAFF.

In its sample, this clonotype was seen many times. This chain joins TRBV7-3 and TRBJ2-1, with 7 bases fitting TRBD2. The germline V gene has CDR1 SGHTA and CDR2 FQGTGA. Trimming cost V 2 bases and J 10 bases; bases outside gene matches: 11. The CDR3 has 15 amino acids. The CDR3 coding sequence is TGTGCCAGCAGCTTAGCGGGAGAGCCGGCTCAAGAGCAGTTCTTC. Amino acids: CASSLAGEPAQEQFF.

The table lists this clonotype with a few counts. The gene calls are TRBV7-3 and TRBJ2-3, with a weak D call TRBD1 (5 bases). The CDR3 loop spans 15 amino acids. Germline V gives CDR1 SGHTA, CDR2 FQGTGA. Trimming shortened V by 5 bases and J by 1 base, and 13 bases separated the two germline ends. CDR3: CASSPRQFGTDTQYF. CDR3 DNA sequence: TGTGCCAGCAGCCCACGACAGTTCGGCACAGATACGCAGTATTTT.

This clonotype occurred a few times. This chain connects TRBV28 to TRBJ1-5; D unclear. Germline V gives CDR1 MDHEN, CDR2 SYDVKM. The CDR3 length is 13 residues. Trimming left V 6 bases short and J 3 bases short, with 9 bases between. The CDR3 loop is CASSYGVNQPQHF. The CDR3 region has the DNA TGTGCCAGCAGCTACGGGGTCAATCAGCCCCAGCATTTT.

This clonotype came up a few times. This sequence joins TRBV5-1 and TRBJ2-1, with TRBD1 matching 7 bases. With V trimmed by 0 bases and J by 7 bases, 7 bases remained unmatched. The CDR3 totals 15 residues. Looked up from germline, CDR1 is SGHRS and CDR2 is YFSETQ. The CDR3 DNA reads TGCGCCAGCAGCTTGGTACGGGACAGCCGAAATGAGCAGTTCTTC. Its translation: CASSLVRDSRNEQFF.

A few counts support this clonotype. The chain joins TRBV6-2 or TRBV6-3 to TRBJ2-3, with D uncertain. This CDR3 spans 14 amino acids. Germline V lookup: CDR1 MNHEY, CDR2 SVGEGT. The V gene lost 2 bases and the J gene lost 0 bases, with 6 bases spanning the gap. DNA for the CDR3: TGTGCCAGCAGTTACGGAGACAGCACAGATACGCAGTATTTT. Protein: CASSYGDSTDTQYF.

This clonotype was seen repeatedly, ten times or more. The genes are TRBV11-2 and TRBJ1-5; D gene ambiguous. CDR1 and CDR2 from the germline V gene are SGHAT and FQNNGV. The V end lost 5 bases, the J end lost 2 bases, and 10 bases lay between the germline ends. This CDR3 is 14 amino acids long. The CDR3 spells CASSPGHGNQPQHF. As DNA, the CDR3 is TGTGCCAGCAGCCCAGGCCATGGCAATCAGCCCCAGCATTTT.

This clonotype occurred a few times. The chain joins TRBV3-1 to TRBJ1-1; no reliable D call. The CDR3 is 13 residues long. The germline V and J ends were trimmed by 0 bases and 8 bases, with 10 bases remaining between them. CDR1 and CDR2 (germline): LGHDT, YNNKEL (reference sequence). The CDR3 nucleotides read TGTGCCAGCAGCCAAGATTGGGGTCGGGAAGCTTTCTTT. It yields the protein CASSQDWGREAFF.

This clonotype was observed a handful of times. The chain uses TRBV15 and TRBJ2-1, with 12 bases aligning to TRBD2. From germline, CDR1 is LNHNV and CDR2 YYDKDF (reference sequence). With V trimmed by 0 bases and J by 9 bases, 6 bases remained unmatched. The CDR3 totals 16 residues. CDR3 in amino acids: CATSRDRTSGVVEQFF. The CDR3 DNA sequence: TGTGCCACCAGCAGAGATAGGACTAGCGGGGTGGTTGAGCAGTTCTTC.

This chain uses TRBV12-3 or TRBV12-4 with TRBJ2-7, with TRBD1 matching 7 bases. This CDR3 has 14 amino acids. V lost 5 bases to trimming and J lost 3 bases; unmatched junction nucleotides: 7. The CDR3: CASSATGTVYEQYF. The DNA of the CDR3 is TGTGCCAGCAGTGCAACCGGGACAGTCTACGAGCAGTACTTC.

This clonotype was seen a single time. The CDR3 reads CAWSPSGRKTDTQYF. The CDR3 DNA follows: TGTGCCTGGAGTCCTAGCGGGAGGAAAACAGATACGCAGTATTTT. This chain links TRBV30 with TRBJ2-3; 11 bases line up with TRBD2. Germline V CDR1 and CDR2: GTSNPN, SVGIG (reference sequence). After removal of 2 bases from V and 3 bases from J, the junction contained 4 bases not matched to a gene. CDR3 size: 15 residues.

The sample holds a few counts of this clonotype. The V gene is TRBV20-1, the J gene TRBJ2-2, with D perhaps matching TRBD2 (5 bases). The CDR3 runs 13 residues. The germline V and J ends were trimmed by 7 bases and 2 bases, with 11 bases remaining between them. Germline V CDR1 and CDR2: DFQATT, SNEGSKA (reference sequence). The DNA of the CDR3 is TGCAGTGTTCTGGAGGTCAACACCGGGGAGCTGTTTTTT. Residues: CSVLEVNTGELFF.

The sample holds many counts of this clonotype. The chain employs TRBV7-3 and TRBJ2-1, with 9 bases that match TRBD2. CDR3 length equals 14 residues. From germline, CDR1 is SGHTA and CDR2 FQGTGA. V lost 2 bases to trimming and J lost 7 bases; unmatched junction nucleotides: 3. In DNA form, the CDR3 reads TGTGCCAGCAGCTTATCGCGGGAGGGTAATGAGCAGTTCTTC. It translates to CASSLSREGNEQFF.